Following are 20 T cell receptor beta chains from one sample sequenced in a study of shared clonotypes between healthy human individuals. Sequenced by immunoSEQ multiplex PCR; TCRdb stores in-frame clones only, minus some. Among roughly 1,000,000 clones listed, about four fifths were seen once. The sequencing sample was made of memory CD4+ T cells from PBMCs. The subset is: CD45RA-negative fraction. The source is a man aged 18-30 years in good health. Some clones in this sample may be carry-over from other donors' samples.

The gene calls are TRBV27 and TRBJ2-7, with 8 positions matching TRBD1. The CDR3 is made up of 15 amino acids. Trimming cost V 3 bases and J 3 bases; bases outside gene matches: 7. Germline-derived CDR1 and CDR2 are MNHEY and SMNVEV (reference sequence). CDR3 loop: CASSLAGTGYYEQYF. The CDR3 DNA sequence: TGTGCCAGCAGTTTGGCCGGGACAGGTTACTACGAGCAGTACTTC.

About this clone itself: A read error is likely here: a far larger clone is one base away. Other nucleotide sequences from this sample produce the same CDR3. This chain links TRBV19 with TRBJ2-3; D tentatively fits TRBD1 or TRBD2 (6 bases each). The CDR3 sequence is 16 residues long. Germline V gene lookup returns CDR1 LNHDA and CDR2 SQIVND (reference sequence). This CDR3 reads CASSIQGFGGADTQYF. As DNA, the CDR3 is TGTGCCAGTAGTATCCAGGGTTTCGGGGGCGCAGATACGCAGTATTTC. Looking up the rest from reference TRBV19 and TRBJ2-3 gives the full variable domain: DGGITQSPKYLFRKEGQNVTLSCEQNLNHDAMYWYRQDPGQGLRLIYYSQIVNDFQKGDIAEGYSVSREKKESFPLTVTSAQKNPTAFYLCASSIQGFGGADTQYFGPGTRLTVL.

This chain connects TRBV27 to TRBJ2-7, with 9 bases that match TRBD2. With 8 bases clipped from V and 6 bases from J, the junction kept 17 bases outside the gene matches. Germline CDR1 MNHEY, CDR2 SMNVEV (reference sequence). The CDR3 extends over 16 amino acids. The CDR3 loop is CASGPRGAREGREQYF. DNA for the CDR3: TGTGCCAGCGGCCCCCGGGGAGCGCGGGAGGGTCGCGAGCAGTACTTC.

This clone was observed once. The chain has TRBV7-9 and TRBJ2-2, with a weak D call TRBD2 (6 bases). The CDR3 sequence is 15 residues long. The ends were cut back, 7 bases at V and 1 base at J, with 13 bases in the middle. Germline CDR1 and CDR2: SEHNR and FQNEAQ (reference sequence). The CDR3 spells CASTQGLLNTGELFF. In nucleotides, the CDR3 is TGTGCCAGCACCCAGGGACTCCTGAACACCGGGGAGCTGTTTTTT. Complete variable domain (other parts from reference TRBV7-9 and TRBJ2-2): DTGVSQNPRHKITKRGQNVTFRCDPISEHNRLYWYRQTLGQGPEFLTYFQNEAQLEKSRLLSDRFSAERPKGSFSTLEIQRTEQGDSAMYLCASTQGLLNTGELFFGEGSRLTVL.

Only one count was recorded for this clone. The chain is built from TRBV6-1 and TRBJ2-7; D is perhaps TRBD1 or TRBD2 (5 bases each). Looked up from germline, CDR1 is MNHNS and CDR2 is SASEGT. The length of the CDR3 is 13 residues. Deletions cut 8 bases from V and 7 bases from J, with 18 bases between. CDR3 bases: TGTGCCAGCCGGTCGGGACCTCAGAGGGAGCAGTACTTC. This gives the protein CASRSGPQREQYF.

The chain couples TRBV6-6 to TRBJ2-2; D may be TRBD2 (5 bases). Trimming left V 2 bases short and J 2 bases short, with 9 bases between. CDR3 length: 15 amino acids. CDR1 is MNHNY, CDR2 SVGAGI, per germline (reference sequence). In DNA, the CDR3 is TGTGCCAGCAGTTACCGAGGGCCTAACACCGGGGAGCTGTTTTTT. Translating it yields CASSYRGPNTGELFF.

This clone was picked up a small number of times. The chain uses TRBV30 and TRBJ2-2; D possibly corresponds to TRBD1 (5 bases). Trimming stripped 7 bases from V and 2 bases from J, with 14 bases between. Germline V gene lookup returns CDR1 GTSNPN and CDR2 SVGIG (reference sequence). This CDR3 has 14 amino acids. The CDR3 DNA reads TGTGCCTTCTCCCCAGGACAAAACACCGGGGAGCTGTTTTTT. The encoded protein is CAFSPGQNTGELFF. The whole variable domain, remainder taken from reference TRBV30 and TRBJ2-2, is SQTIHQWPATLVQPVGSPLSLECTVEGTSNPNLYWYRQAAGRGLQLLFYSVGIGQISSEVPQNLSASRPQDRQFILSSKKLLLSDSGFYLCAFSPGQNTGELFFGEGSRLTVL.

The chain's CDR3 is CASSATEMNTEAFF. Written as DNA, the CDR3 is TGTGCCAGCAGCGCAACAGAAATGAACACTGAAGCTTTCTTT. J is TRBJ1-1 and V is TRBV5-4, with no clear D. The CDR3 has 14 amino acids. Germline V gene lookup returns CDR1 SGHNT and CDR2 YYREEE (reference sequence). V was shortened by 4 bases and J by 0 bases, with 10 bases between the two germline ends.

This clone was seen more than once but under ten times. The rearrangement uses TRBV7-9 and TRBJ2-1; D not certain. CDR3 length: 11 residues. In germline, CDR1 is SEHNR, CDR2 FQNEAQ (reference sequence). Trimming stripped 2 bases from V and 15 bases from J, with 11 bases between. The CDR3 protein is CASSLRSFLFF. CDR3 DNA sequence: TGTGCCAGCAGCTTACGAAGCTTCCTGTTCTTC.

Comments on this clone: This may arise from a read error, as a much more abundant clone is one base away. V and J are TRBV28 and TRBJ2-7; TRBD1 aligns across 7 bases. This CDR3 comprises 14 residues. V shed 6 bases and J 3 bases; nucleotides not matched to a gene: 8. Germline V CDR1 and CDR2: MDHEN, SYDVKM. The chain's CDR3 is CASRRQGVSYEQYF. CDR3 coding DNA: TGTGCCAGCAGGCGACAGGGAGTGAGCTACGAGCAGTACTTC.

The V and J genes are TRBV7-2 and TRBJ1-5, with unresolved D. There are 15 residues in the CDR3. Germline CDR1 is SGHTA and CDR2 is FQGNSA. Trimming left V 5 bases short and J 1 base short, with 12 bases between. This CDR3 reads CASSARAGSNQPQHF. In nucleotides, the CDR3 is TGTGCCAGCAGCGCCCGGGCCGGGAGCAATCAGCCCCAGCATTTT. Full variable domain (remainder filled in from reference TRBV7-2 and TRBJ1-5): GAGVSQSPSNKVTEKGKDVELRCDPISGHTALYWYRQSLGQGLEFLIYFQGNSAPDKSGLPSDRFSAERTGGSVSTLTIQRTQQEDSAVYLCASSARAGSNQPQHFGDGTRLSIL.

The chain is built from TRBV6-6 and TRBJ1-4, with unresolved D. This CDR3 has 12 amino acids. Germline V gives CDR1 MNHNY, CDR2 SVGAGI (reference sequence). With 6 bases removed from V and 7 bases from J, the gap between germline ends came to 9 bases. The CDR3 region is CASSPVGEKLFF. As DNA, the CDR3 is TGTGCCAGCAGCCCCGTGGGTGAAAAACTGTTTTTT.

The chain recombines TRBV30 with TRBJ2-5; TRBD1 might be the D (6 bases). The CDR3 length is 14 residues. V lost 1 base to trimming and J lost 5 bases, with 14 bases between them. The germline V gene encodes CDR1 GTSNPN and CDR2 SVGIG (reference sequence). The CDR3 coding sequence is TGTGCCTGGAGTGAGGCAGGGGTTTTTGAGACCCAGTACTTC. This translates into CAWSEAGVFETQYF.

The gene calls are TRBV30 and TRBJ2-7, with 7 bases that match TRBD2. Germline V gene data show CDR1 as GTSNPN and CDR2 as SVGIG (reference sequence). This CDR3 spans 15 amino acids. J lost 1 base, V lost 0 bases, and 6 bases had no gene match. CDR3 region: CAWSVGGVRSYEQYF. As DNA, the CDR3 is TGTGCCTGGAGTGTTGGGGGGGTAAGGTCCTACGAGCAGTACTTC.

This rearrangement joins TRBV7-2 to TRBJ2-7, with D possibly matching TRBD1 (6 bases). The V end was cut by 5 bases, the J end by 0 bases, with 14 bases between. Germline values: CDR1 SGHTA, CDR2 FQGNSA. The CDR3 has 15 amino acids. The CDR3 DNA follows: TGTGCCAGCAGCCCTGGACAGCCAAGCTCCTACGAGCAGTACTTC. It encodes CASSPGQPSSYEQYF.

The chain carries TRBV12-5 and TRBJ2-5, with 8 positions matching TRBD2. The CDR3 contains 16 residues. Germline V gives CDR1 LGHNT, CDR2 FRNRAP. V lost 3 bases and J lost 3; bases outside the gene matches: 9. This chain's CDR3 is CASGLAGAAGKETQYF. The CDR3, as DNA: TGTGCTAGTGGTTTAGCGGGAGCCGCGGGGAAAGAGACCCAGTACTTC.

A note on this clone: The conserved phenylalanine or tryptophan normally closing the CDR3 is absent here, so this likely arose from a read error. It is unclear where the CDR3 begins or ends on the DNA, so no DNA is shown, and the CDR3 is as TCRdb lists it. The V and J genes are TRBV18 and TRBJ2-7; the table's D call TRBD2 went unverified against the DNA. From germline, CDR1 is KGHSH and CDR2 LQKENI. The CDR3 comprises 14 residues, both ends counted. The CDR3 spells CASSPRDSGSANLS.

This clone was detected only once. The CDR3 nucleotides read TGTGCCAGCAGCTCCCTAAGCCTACTAGTTGAGCCGATTGGAGATACGCAGTATTTT. This encodes CASSSLSLLVEPIGDTQYF. The genes are TRBV7-8 and TRBJ2-3; tentative D call: TRBD2 (5 bases). CDR3 length equals 19 residues. Trimming took off 4 bases at V and 5 bases at J, with 28 bases between the two ends. Germline V gene data show CDR1 as SGHVS and CDR2 as FQNEAQ.

The chain couples TRBV6-4 to TRBJ2-7; the D gene is possibly TRBD1 (6 bases). V lost 0 bases, J lost 0 bases, and 18 bases lay in between. There are 18 residues in the CDR3. Per germline, CDR1 MRHNA and CDR2 SNTAGT. In nucleotides, the CDR3 is TGTGCCAGCAGTGACTCGCGAGGGAGACAGGTACTCTCCTACGAGCAGTACTTC. Translation gives CASSDSRGRQVLSYEQYF.

The chain is built from TRBV10-3 and TRBJ2-2, with a tentative D call TRBD2 (6 bases). Trimming cost V 10 bases and J 6 bases, with 18 bases left between them. Per the germline V gene, CDR1 is ENHRY and CDR2 is SYGVKD. The CDR3 covers 14 residues. The DNA of the CDR3 is TGTGCCACCGCCGGGACTCTATCGGCCGGGGAGCTGTTTTTT. Translating it yields CATAGTLSAGELFF.